A selection of T cell receptor beta chains follows, all from one sample in a study of OX40 agonist ivuxolimab in advanced cancers. Profiled with immunoSEQ multiplex PCR; TCRdb holds only in-frame clones, not every one. The sample lists approximately 110,000 clones, 85% to 95% occurring once. The sample was CD4+ or CD8+ T cells sorted from blood, taken in a trial of the OX40 agonist ivuxolimab. These receptors all stem from an adult with an advanced solid tumor such as melanoma, head and neck, liver or kidney cancer. Both conserved end residues are part of each CDR3. The order of the fields is V gene, J gene, D gene, CDR3 DNA, CDR3 protein. A D gene is named only where the DNA matches it firmly.

TRBV18	TRBJ2-1	NA	TGTGCCAGCTCACCATCGTCCGGGGGCGGGAGCAATGAGCAGTTCTTC	CASSPSSGGGSNEQFF
TRBV7-9	TRBJ1-2	TRBD1	TGTGCCAGCAGCTTAGCGGGGCCAGGGGGTGGCTATGGCTACACCTTC	CASSLAGPGGGYGYTF
TRBV4-1	TRBJ1-2	NA	TGCGCCAGCAGCCAAGATCGGGACACATACTTCGGCTACACCTTC	CASSQDRDTYFGYTF
TRBV5-1	TRBJ2-7	TRBD2	TGCGCCAGCAGCGGATCAGCGGGAGGGCCGTATGAGCAGTACTTC	CASSGSAGGPYEQYF
TRBV5-1	TRBJ2-5	NA	TGCGCCAGCAGCTACGGGGTAGCGGAGACGACCCAGTACTTC	CASSYGVAETTQYF
TRBV5-4	TRBJ1-2	NA	TGTGCCAGCAGCTTGCGATCCGGCCAGGGAGGCTATGGCTACACCTTC	CASSLRSGQGGYGYTF
TRBV18	TRBJ2-7	TRBD2	TGTGCCAGCTCACCGGGACTACCCGCACCTACCGAGCAGTACTTC	CASSPGLPAPTEQYF
TRBV28	TRBJ2-7	NA	TGTGCCAGCACGACGGGACAATCCTACGAGCAGTACTTC	CASTTGQSYEQYF
TRBV15	TRBJ2-7	NA	TGTGCCACCAGCAGACCCGTTAAAAACGAGCAGTACTTC	CATSRPVKNEQYF
TRBV28	TRBJ2-3	NA	TGTGCCAGCAGCCCGAGTACAGATACGCAGTATTTT	CASSPSTDTQYF